This T cell receptor (beta chain) was obtained from a study of T-cell memory formation after mild COVID-19. Germline loops: CDR1 LGHNA, CDR2 YNFKEQ. V shed 2 bases and J shed 8 bases, with 16 bases lying between them. This CDR3 is built from 15 residues. Findings and limits, study-wide: Second-wave clones that peaked on day 37 lacked confirmed SARS-CoV-2 specificity.

MiXCR was run by TCRdb on the 5' RACE reads, yielding one entry per CDR3 protein. The sample has around 220,000 distinct CDR3 sequences, about 16% seen once. This clonotype was counted a few times. Its target is not known. The V call is TRBV4-2, the J call TRBJ2-4, with D possibly matching TRBD2 (6 bases). Sequenced input: PBMCs or a T cell subset sorted from them (not recorded which). This receptor was taken from a young man who had mild COVID-19 (a few samples of this study predate the infection). Cell type and time point are not known. The CDR3 loop reads CASSQIAGNRDIQYF. CDR3 DNA sequence: TGTGCCAGCAGCCAAATTGCGGGAAACCGGGACATTCAGTACTTC.